This passage covers 26 T cell receptor beta chains from one sample sequenced in a study of somatic mutations in cytotoxic T cells in rheumatoid arthritis. The data were produced by immunoSEQ multiplex PCR, yet TCRdb's version contains in-frame clones alone and is incomplete. The profile covers around 24,000 clones, with around 76% appearing a single time and 5.2% taken by the ten largest. Sequencing was done on a sample of CD8+ T cells sorted from blood. The receptors derive from a man over 45 in good health.

This clone was observed once. The chain links TRBV28 to TRBJ2-3, with D perhaps TRBD2 (5 bases). The CDR3 contains 16 residues. CDR1 MDHEN and CDR2 SYDVKM come from the germline V gene. The V gene lost 6 bases and the J gene lost 4 bases, with 20 bases spanning the gap. CDR3 sequence (DNA): TGTGCCAGCAGGTCGTCGGGGAATCCCAGCCCAGATACGCAGTATTTT. Its protein is CASRSSGNPSPDTQYF.

The V and J genes are TRBV5-5 and TRBJ2-7; D may correspond to TRBD1 or TRBD2 (5 bases each). V was cut by 4 bases and J by 3 bases, with 14 bases left in between. Germline-derived CDR1 and CDR2 are SGHKS and YYEKEE (reference sequence). The CDR3 is 14 amino acids. In DNA form, the CDR3 reads TGTGCCAGCAGCCCTCGGGACGGACACTACGAGCAGTACTTC. It is translated as CASSPRDGHYEQYF.

The chain has TRBV2 and TRBJ1-2; 9 bases are shared with TRBD1. CDR1 and CDR2 from the germline V gene are SNHLY and FYNNEI. The V and J ends lost 6 bases and 6 bases, in that order; junction bases with no gene match: 11. This CDR3 region has 15 residues. CDR3 coding DNA: TGTGCCAGCAGACCAGGGGACAGGGCGGACGATGGCTACACCTTC. This sequence encodes CASRPGDRADDGYTF.

The gene calls are TRBV11-3 and TRBJ2-7, with unresolved D. Trimming shortened V by 0 bases and J by 0 bases, and 6 bases separated the two germline ends. The CDR3 has 14 amino acids. Germline lookup yields CDR1 SGHNT and CDR2 YENEEA. DNA for the CDR3: TGTGCCAGCAGCTTAGATCAGAGCTCCTACGAGCAGTACTTC. Residues: CASSLDQSSYEQYF.

The chain is built from TRBV14 and TRBJ1-1; D possibly corresponds to TRBD1 (5 bases). The CDR3 is made up of 14 amino acids. Trimming took off 4 bases at V and 1 base at J, with 10 bases between the two ends. CDR1 SGHDN and CDR2 FVKESK come from the germline V gene. CDR3: CASSLGAGNTEAFF. The CDR3 nucleotides read TGTGCCAGCAGCCTCGGGGCAGGGAACACTGAAGCTTTCTTT. Full variable domain (rest looked up from reference TRBV14 and TRBJ1-1): EAGVTQFPSHSVIEKGQTVTLRCDPISGHDNLYWYRRVMGKEIKFLLHFVKESKQDESGMPNNRFLAERTGGTYSTLKVQPAELEDSGVYFCASSLGAGNTEAFFGQGTRLTVV.

The chain joins TRBV27 to TRBJ2-1, with D unclear. CDR3 length equals 12 residues. Germline CDR1 and CDR2: MNHEY and SMNVEV (reference sequence). Trimming pared 3 bases from V and 7 bases from J, leaving 7 bases between. CDR3 bases: TGTGCCAGCAGTTTTGGATTAAATGAGCAGTTCTTC. Its protein product is CASSFGLNEQFF.

The chain joins TRBV2 to TRBJ2-7; D possibly corresponds to TRBD1 (5 bases). V was trimmed by 6 bases and J by 3 bases, leaving 6 bases between them. The germline gives CDR1 SNHLY, CDR2 FYNNEI. The CDR3 totals 11 residues. The DNA for the CDR3 is TGTGCCAGCAGGGACAACTACGAGCAGTACTTC. It codes for CASRDNYEQYF.

This clone was picked up a small number of times. V is TRBV10-3 and J is TRBJ1-1; TRBD1 agrees at 8 bases. The CDR3 has 14 amino acids. Germline V gene data show CDR1 as ENHRY and CDR2 as SYGVKD. J lost 6 bases, V lost 7 bases, and 10 bases had no gene match. DNA of the CDR3: TGTGCCATCACTTCGGACAGGGAGGGCCCTGAAGCTTTCTTT. Translation: CAITSDREGPEAFF.

The rearrangement joins TRBV9 to TRBJ2-3; D not certain. The CDR3 consists of 13 residues. Germline V lookup: CDR1 SGDLS, CDR2 YYNGEE. Trimming pared 0 bases from V and 4 bases from J, leaving 6 bases between. The CDR3 bases are TGTGCCAGCAGCGTAGGTTCCTCAGATACGCAGTATTTT. This codes for CASSVGSSDTQYF.

V gene TRBV5-5 combines with J gene TRBJ2-1; 8 nucleotides align to TRBD2. V shed 6 bases and J 3 bases; nucleotides not matched to a gene: 11. Germline CDR1 SGHKS, CDR2 YYEKEE (reference sequence). CDR3 size: 16 residues. The CDR3 region has the DNA TGTGCCAGCAAGGGGTATCGGGAGGGCCTCTACAATGAGCAGTTCTTC. Translating gives CASKGYREGLYNEQFF.

This clone was seen more than once but under ten times. The V call is TRBV4-1, the J call TRBJ1-1; D is unresolved. The CDR3 is made up of 12 amino acids. V lost 6 bases and J lost 1, with 6 bases in between. Germline lookup yields CDR1 MGHRA and CDR2 YSYEKL. Here the CDR3 DNA reads TGCGCCAGCAGGTCAGGGAACACTGAAGCTTTCTTT. Translating it yields CASRSGNTEAFF.

The V and J genes are TRBV7-2 and TRBJ2-3; TRBD2 matches 11 bases. CDR3 size: 17 residues. The germline V gene encodes CDR1 SGHTA and CDR2 FQGNSA. The V gene end was trimmed by 1 base and the J gene end by 4 bases; junction bases not matched to a gene: 7. Here the CDR3 DNA reads TGTGCCAGCAGCTTAGGAATACTAGCGGGAGTTTCAGATACGCAGTATTTT. Translating gives CASSLGILAGVSDTQYF.

The chain has TRBV27 and TRBJ2-1, with 11 bases matching TRBD2. This CDR3 region has 14 residues. Germline V gene sequence: CDR1 MNHEY, CDR2 SMNVEV (reference sequence). V shed 8 bases and J 5 bases; nucleotides not matched to a gene: 5. The CDR3 sequence is CASRTSGLNNEQFF. As DNA, the CDR3 is TGTGCCAGCCGGACTAGCGGGTTGAACAATGAGCAGTTCTTC.

The rearrangement links TRBV7-9 to TRBJ1-4; D is unresolved. Germline CDR1 is SEHNR and CDR2 is FQNEAQ (reference sequence). The CDR3 extends over 16 amino acids. The V end lost 1 base, the J end lost 8 bases, and 17 bases lay between the germline ends. The CDR3 here is CASSLGQDSLNEKLFF. As DNA, the CDR3 is TGTGCCAGCAGCTTAGGCCAGGATAGTCTCAACGAAAAACTGTTTTTT.

A few counts support this clone. The J gene is TRBJ2-7, the V gene TRBV27; D tentatively fits TRBD1 or TRBD2 (6 bases each). Trimming stripped 8 bases from V and 3 bases from J, with 14 bases between. CDR3 length: 13 amino acids. The V gene's germline CDR1 is MNHEY and CDR2 SMNVEV (reference sequence). In nucleotides, the CDR3 is TGTGCCAGCCGGTTCGGGGGCGGCTACGAGCAGTACTTC. Protein product: CASRFGGGYEQYF.

The table lists this clone with a few counts. This sequence joins TRBV6-1 and TRBJ2-7; 7 bases match TRBD2. CDR3 length equals 16 residues. The junction had 11 bases not matched to a gene; V was cut back by 2 bases and J by 4 bases. Per germline, CDR1 MNHNS and CDR2 SASEGT. The CDR3 DNA reads TGTGCCAGCAGTGAACGTGGACTAGTCCCTGGGTACGAGCAGTACTTC. Translating it yields CASSERGLVPGYEQYF.

V is TRBV11-3 and J is TRBJ2-3; D is perhaps TRBD1 (6 bases). The V end was cut by 1 base, the J end by 2 bases, with 10 bases between. Germline V gene lookup returns CDR1 SGHNT and CDR2 YENEEA. The CDR3 loop spans 15 amino acids. The CDR3 sequence: CASSLGGQTTDTQYF. The CDR3 DNA is TGTGCCAGCAGCTTAGGCGGACAGACCACAGATACGCAGTATTTT.

The chain's CDR3 is CASSFDVDRVNEQYF. CDR3 DNA sequence: TGTGCCAGCAGCTTCGATGTGGACAGGGTCAACGAGCAGTACTTC. The gene calls are TRBV11-3 and TRBJ2-7, with 8 nucleotides matching TRBD1. CDR1 is SGHNT, CDR2 YENEEA, per germline. Trimming took 3 bases from V and 5 from J; bases not matched to a gene: 9. This CDR3 is 15 amino acids long.

The rearrangement joins TRBV5-6 to TRBJ2-1; 7 positions match TRBD2. The CDR3 is made up of 15 amino acids. The junction had 6 bases not matched to a gene; V was cut back by 4 bases and J by 2 bases. From germline, CDR1 is SGHDT and CDR2 YYEEEE. The CDR3 loop reads CASSQRERAYNEQFF. CDR3 bases: TGTGCCAGCAGCCAGCGGGAAAGGGCCTACAATGAGCAGTTCTTC.

This chain connects TRBV9 to TRBJ2-2; 10 bases line up with TRBD2. This CDR3 spans 18 amino acids. V dropped 1 base and J dropped 1; count of bases not matched to a gene: 7. Per germline, CDR1 SGDLS and CDR2 YYNGEE. DNA of the CDR3: TGTGCCAGCAGCGTAAGCGGAGCGGGAGGGATGAACACCGGGGAGCTGTTTTTT. Translation gives CASSVSGAGGMNTGELFF.

The rearrangement links TRBV5-1 to TRBJ2-2, with a tentative D call TRBD1 (5 bases). The germline V gene encodes CDR1 SGHRS and CDR2 YFSETQ. The germline V and J ends were trimmed by 0 bases and 2 bases, with 8 bases remaining between them. This CDR3 is built from 15 residues. The CDR3 DNA follows: TGCGCCAGCAGCTTGGCAGGGCAAAACACCGGGGAGCTGTTTTTT. Protein: CASSLAGQNTGELFF.

This chain connects TRBV7-6 to TRBJ2-3, with D tentatively TRBD2 (6 bases). This CDR3 has 14 amino acids. The V end lost 0 bases, the J end lost 3 bases, and 7 bases lay between the germline ends. The V gene's germline CDR1 is SGHVS and CDR2 FNYEAQ. Here the CDR3 DNA reads TGTGCCAGCAGCTTAGCGGAGGGGACAGATACGCAGTATTTT. Protein: CASSLAEGTDTQYF.

The V gene is TRBV6-1, the J gene TRBJ2-1; 10 bases agree with TRBD2. Germline CDR1 and CDR2: MNHNS and SASEGT. J was trimmed by 6 bases and V by 6 bases; bases with no gene match: 5. The CDR3 runs to 14 residues. The CDR3 nucleotides are TGTGCCAGCAGATCAAGGACTAGCGGCAATGAGCAGTTCTTC. This sequence encodes CASRSRTSGNEQFF.

This chain uses TRBV29-1 with TRBJ2-7; D might be TRBD1 (6 bases). V lost 4 bases and J 4 bases, leaving 14 bases between the germline ends. The CDR3 consists of 13 residues. Germline lookup yields CDR1 SQVTM and CDR2 ANQGSEA. The CDR3: CSVVVQGKYEQYF. The CDR3 region has the DNA TGCAGCGTTGTTGTACAGGGCAAGTACGAGCAGTACTTC.

The genes are TRBV10-3 and TRBJ2-7; D may be TRBD2 (5 bases). Between the trimmed V and J ends, which lost 3 bases and 3 bases, there was a span of 18 bases. The CDR3 consists of 16 residues. Germline-derived CDR1 and CDR2 are ENHRY and SYGVKD. The CDR3 is CAISEFGSSRFYEQYF. DNA of the CDR3: TGTGCCATCAGTGAATTTGGTTCTAGCCGTTTCTACGAGCAGTACTTC.

This clone has only one observation. V gene TRBV13 combines with J gene TRBJ2-1, with D possibly being TRBD1 (5 bases). The length of the CDR3 is 13 residues. V was pared by 8 bases and J by 5 bases, with 13 bases between. CDR1 is PRHDT and CDR2 is FYEKMQ in the germline V gene (reference sequence). Written as DNA, the CDR3 is TGTGCCAGCGGGCAGGGTAGTGACAATGAGCAGTTCTTC. Amino acid sequence: CASGQGSDNEQFF.